Given below is one T cell receptor beta chain in context. Its antigen remains unknown. The source of the sample is a study of T-cell memory formation after mild COVID-19. Study in general: TCR clusters mostly belonged to single donors.

Germline CDR1 and CDR2: SGDLS and YYNGEE. V lost 3 bases, J lost 4 bases, and 11 bases lay in between. This CDR3 is built from 13 residues. Points from the study as a whole: Within pre-infection memory, some responding clones were found, suggesting cross-reactive memory joined. While clones contracting from day 15 to 85 were balanced between CD4 and CD8, later expanders leaned CD4+.

With constant-segment primers, 5'RACE yielded cDNA libraries of TCR alpha and TCR beta that carried sample barcodes and UMIs. TCRdb reprocessed the 5' RACE reads via MiXCR and lists one record per CDR3 protein. Here the sample spans around 260,000 distinct CDR3 sequences, around 15% being singletons. The clonotype comes from a man in his late teens or twenties who had mild COVID-19 (a few samples of this study predate the infection). Cell type and time point are not known. Sequencing was carried out using PBMCs or a T cell subset sorted from them (not recorded which). The V and J genes are TRBV9 and TRBJ2-7, with a tentative D call TRBD1 (6 bases). This CDR3 is CASSDQTGYEQYF. CDR3 in DNA: TGTGCCAGCAGCGATCAGACAGGATACGAGCAGTACTTC.